The 8 T cell receptor beta chains given below trace back to one sample, sequenced in a study of vaccination and CD4 T cells after COVID-19. Described treatment: approximately nine-day PBMC culture with coronavirus spike peptide pools or control peptides (ViraFEST assay). These receptors lack a known antigen. The Oncomine TCR Beta short-read assay was applied to DNA of cultured CD4+ T cells. Via MiXCR, TCRdb re-called the PCR reads, giving one row per CDR3 protein. The sample lists roughly 10,000 distinct CDR3 sequences; under 75% were seen once. The specimen was CD4+ T cells from blood, cultured in vitro. The receptor source for this set is a human donor who had recovered from COVID-19.

In this sample, this clonotype turned up a few times. The chain is built from TRBV7-9 and TRBJ1-1; 9 nucleotides line up with TRBD1. The CDR3 sequence is 14 residues long. Germline CDR1 reads SEHNR; CDR2 reads FQNEAQ (reference sequence). The trim removed 1 base at V and 6 bases at J, leaving 3 bases unmatched. The CDR3 region has the DNA TGTGCCAGCAGCTTAGGACAGGGGGACGCTGAAGCTTTCTTT. Protein: CASSLGQGDAEAFF.

The V call is TRBV20-1, the J call TRBJ2-3, with TRBD2 matching 11 bases. The J segment lost 1 base and the V segment lost 5 bases, leaving 5 bases of the junction unmatched. Germline assignment: CDR1 DFQATT and CDR2 SNEGSKA (reference sequence). The CDR3 contains 15 residues. CDR3 DNA: TGCAGTGCTCCCCGACTAGCGGGGCGCACAGATACGCAGTATTTT. This codes for CSAPRLAGRTDTQYF.

The chain combines TRBV28 with TRBJ1-6, with D maybe TRBD1 (5 bases). CDR1 and CDR2 (germline): MDHEN, SYDVKM. The CDR3 sequence is 13 residues long. Trimming removed 4 bases from V and 10 bases from J, with 11 bases in between. The CDR3 nucleotides read TGTGCCAGCAGTTATGAGGGGTGGTCACCCCTCCACTTT. It encodes CASSYEGWSPLHF.

In DNA form, the CDR3 reads TGTGCCAGCAAGAGGGTAAACGAGAATTCACCCCTCCACTTT. Amino acid sequence: CASKRVNENSPLHF. This chain links TRBV2 with TRBJ1-6; D unresolved. The CDR3 covers 14 residues. Deletions cut 7 bases from V and 7 bases from J, with 14 bases between. Per germline, CDR1 SNHLY and CDR2 FYNNEI.

The chain employs TRBV6-1 and TRBJ2-1; D is uncertain. Germline CDR1 is MNHNS and CDR2 is SASEGT. Trimming cost V 3 bases and J 5 bases, with 8 bases left between them. The length of the CDR3 is 13 residues. The CDR3 DNA reads TGTGCCAGCAGTGACGGCTGGAACAATGAGCAGTTCTTC. This translates into CASSDGWNNEQFF.

The rearrangement links TRBV27 to TRBJ1-2; tentatively, D is TRBD1 (6 bases). V was cut by 5 bases and J by 0 bases, with 16 bases left in between. CDR1 is MNHEY and CDR2 is SMNVEV in the germline V gene (reference sequence). This CDR3 comprises 16 residues. CDR3 amino acids: CASSPSTGRANYGYTF. The CDR3 DNA follows: TGTGCCAGCAGTCCGTCGACAGGCCGAGCTAACTATGGCTACACCTTC.

The table lists this clonotype with a few counts. The chain is built from TRBV20-1 and TRBJ2-5, with TRBD2 matching over 8 bases. The CDR3 consists of 16 residues. The V gene end was trimmed by 0 bases and the J gene end by 1 base; junction bases not matched to a gene: 7. Germline CDR1 DFQATT, CDR2 SNEGSKA (reference sequence). The CDR3 here is CSARDVSGGAQETQYF. The DNA of the CDR3 is TGCAGTGCTAGAGATGTTTCGGGAGGGGCCCAAGAGACCCAGTACTTC.

This clonotype is categorized as medium-sized. The chain employs TRBV6-5 and TRBJ1-1; D ambiguous. The CDR3 runs to 15 residues. Trimming took 2 bases from V and 8 from J, leaving 18 bases between them. Germline CDR1 is MNHEY and CDR2 is SVGAGI. This CDR3 reads CASSYPEGFSSEAFF. DNA of the CDR3: TGTGCCAGCAGTTACCCCGAAGGGTTTTCTTCGGAAGCTTTCTTT.